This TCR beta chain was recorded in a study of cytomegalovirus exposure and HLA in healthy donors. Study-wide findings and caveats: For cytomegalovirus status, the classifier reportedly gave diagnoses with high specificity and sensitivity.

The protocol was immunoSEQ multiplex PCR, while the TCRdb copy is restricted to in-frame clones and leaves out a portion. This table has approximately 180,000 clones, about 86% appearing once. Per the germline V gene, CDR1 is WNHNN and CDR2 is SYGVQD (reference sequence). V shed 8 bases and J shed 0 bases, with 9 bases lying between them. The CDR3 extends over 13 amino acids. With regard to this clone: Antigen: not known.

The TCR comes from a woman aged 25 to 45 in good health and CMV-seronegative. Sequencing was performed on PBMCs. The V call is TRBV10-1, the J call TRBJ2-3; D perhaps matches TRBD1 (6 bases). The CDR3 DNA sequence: TGCGCCAGCCAGGGGTTTAGCACAGATACGCAGTATTTT. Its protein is CASQGFSTDTQYF.